These 31 T cell receptor beta chains share one sample of origin, sequenced in a study of cytomegalovirus exposure and HLA in healthy donors. Primers included in the PCR were 60 Vbeta and 13 Jbeta primers. Produced via immunoSEQ multiplex PCR; TCRdb's table is partial and in-frame only. The sample yields roughly 120,000 clones, roughly two thirds seen once. Input material: PBMCs. The receptors were sampled from a man aged 25 to 40 in good health and CMV-seropositive.

The rearrangement joins TRBV7-6 to TRBJ2-3; 11 bases line up with TRBD2. The germline V gene has CDR1 SGHVS and CDR2 FNYEAQ. V trimming: 5 bases; J trimming: 6 bases; junction bases outside the gene matches: 4. This CDR3 spans 14 amino acids. The CDR3, as DNA: TGTGCCAGCAGCGCTAGCGGGAGGCCCGATACGCAGTATTTT. Its protein is CASSASGRPDTQYF.

This clone has only one observation. J is TRBJ2-7 and V is TRBV5-4, with TRBD2 matching over 7 bases. The CDR3 spans 15 residues. The V segment lost 3 bases and the J segment 3 bases; nucleotides outside the gene matches: 9. CDR1 SGHNT and CDR2 YYREEE come from the germline V gene (reference sequence). The CDR3 spells CASSSKAGLVYEQYF. CDR3 DNA: TGTGCCAGCAGCTCTAAAGCGGGACTTGTCTACGAGCAGTACTTC. The full variable domain, with the rest looked up from reference TRBV5-4 and TRBJ2-7, is ETGVTQSPTHLIKTRGQQVTLRCSSQSGHNTVSWYQQALGQGPQFIFQYYREEENGRGNFPPRFSGLQFPNYSSELNVNALELDDSALYLCASSSKAGLVYEQYFGPGTRLTVT.

This rearrangement joins TRBV5-1 to TRBJ1-2; D may be TRBD1 (5 bases). V lost 0 bases and J 4 bases, leaving 7 bases between the germline ends. The CDR3 covers 13 residues. Germline-derived CDR1 and CDR2 are SGHRS and YFSETQ. The CDR3 coding sequence is TGCGCCAGCAGCTTGGCGGGGGTCTATGGCTACACCTTC. Its translation: CASSLAGVYGYTF.

The chain links TRBV4-1 to TRBJ2-7; 8 nucleotides align to TRBD2. The junction had 6 bases not matched to a gene; V was cut back by 4 bases and J by 1 base. The CDR3 totals 15 residues. Germline V gene lookup returns CDR1 MGHRA and CDR2 YSYEKL. This CDR3 is CASSLGGGESYEQYF. CDR3 in DNA: TGCGCCAGCAGCCTCGGGGGGGGAGAATCCTACGAGCAGTACTTC.

The gene calls are TRBV25-1 and TRBJ1-2; 11 nucleotides align to TRBD1. Per the germline V gene, CDR1 is MGHDK and CDR2 is SYGVNS. The CDR3 extends over 14 amino acids. With 8 bases clipped from V and 7 bases from J, the junction kept 9 bases outside the gene matches. For the CDR3, the DNA is TGTGCCAGCGCTATCGGGACAGGGGGTGGTGGCTACACCTTC. Protein: CASAIGTGGGGYTF.

The chain is built from TRBV30 and TRBJ2-5; D may be TRBD2 (5 bases). V was cut by 3 bases and J by 4 bases, with 12 bases left in between. Germline CDR1 and CDR2: GTSNPN and SVGIG (reference sequence). This CDR3 contains 13 residues. CDR3 sequence reads: CAWSPGLGETQYF. As DNA, the CDR3 is TGTGCCTGGAGCCCGGGGTTAGGAGAGACCCAGTACTTC.

The chain joins TRBV6-6 to TRBJ1-5; D is unclear. Germline assignment: CDR1 MNHNY and CDR2 SVGAGI (reference sequence). The V end was cut by 8 bases, the J end by 4 bases, with 9 bases between. This CDR3 region has 12 residues. Here the CDR3 reads CASAQVNQPQHF. CDR3 in DNA: TGTGCCAGCGCTCAGGTTAATCAGCCCCAGCATTTT.

This rearrangement joins TRBV7-9 to TRBJ1-2; D perhaps matches TRBD1 (5 bases). The germline V gene encodes CDR1 SEHNR and CDR2 FQNEAQ (reference sequence). The CDR3 sequence is 13 residues long. The V gene lost 1 base and the J gene lost 3 bases, with 6 bases spanning the gap. This chain's CDR3 is CASSLGGDYGYTF. Written as DNA, the CDR3 is TGTGCCAGCAGCTTAGGGGGGGACTATGGCTACACCTTC.

The rearrangement uses TRBV5-1 and TRBJ2-1; 10 bases line up with TRBD2. Trimming at V came to 2 bases and at J to 4 bases, leaving 12 bases not matched to a gene. This CDR3 contains 18 residues. CDR1 and CDR2 from the germline V gene are SGHRS and YFSETQ. This CDR3 reads CASSFSLAGANPYNEQFF. The CDR3 DNA reads TGCGCCAGCAGCTTTAGTCTAGCGGGAGCCAATCCTTACAATGAGCAGTTCTTC.

The chain uses TRBV11-1 and TRBJ2-3, with 8 bases identical to TRBD1. The CDR3 covers 16 residues. The germline CDR1 and CDR2 sequences are SGHAT and FQDESV (reference sequence). The ends lost 5 bases at V and 4 bases at J; junction bases unmatched: 11. The CDR3 reads CASSRPTGDIADTQYF. The CDR3 coding sequence is TGTGCCAGCAGCCGACCGACAGGGGATATCGCAGATACGCAGTATTTT.

This clone has just a few counts. The junction and the germline gene differ at one end; a read error may be behind it. The J gene is TRBJ2-7, the V gene TRBV2, with 8 nucleotides matching TRBD1. The CDR3 covers 12 residues. Germline V gene data show CDR1 as SNHLY and CDR2 as FYNNEI. The CDR3 here is CASSSEDRVGSF. The CDR3 nucleotides read TGTGCCAGCAGCTCCGAGGACAGGGTTGGTTCCTTC.

This clone occurred a few times. This chain links TRBV27 with TRBJ1-2, with 8 bases aligning to TRBD1. The length of the CDR3 is 17 residues. V trimming: 2 bases; J trimming: 7 bases; junction bases outside the gene matches: 15. The V gene's germline CDR1 is MNHEY and CDR2 SMNVEV (reference sequence). The CDR3 DNA is TGTGCCAGCAGTTTAAAGGACAGGGCACTGCGAGGAGGTGGCTACACCTTC. It is translated as CASSLKDRALRGGGYTF.

The chain recombines TRBV28 with TRBJ2-7, with D possibly matching TRBD1 (5 bases). Germline V gene data show CDR1 as MDHEN and CDR2 as SYDVKM. V lost 8 bases, J lost 2 bases, and 19 bases lay in between. This CDR3 region has 15 residues. This CDR3 reads CASRAVIGHPYEQYF. DNA for the CDR3: TGTGCCAGCCGGGCCGTCATTGGACACCCCTACGAGCAGTACTTC.

About this clone: Relative to the germline gene, one junction end is altered; a read error may explain this. The chain employs TRBV7-7 and TRBJ2-1, with TRBD2 identical over 8 bases. The CDR3 has 15 residues. CDR1 SSHAT and CDR2 FNYEAQ come from the germline V gene (reference sequence). The CDR3 here is CASSPRLAPGNEQFF. For the CDR3, the DNA is TGTGCTAGCAGCCCCCGACTAGCGCCCGGGAATGAGCAGTTCTTC.

This rearrangement joins TRBV15 to TRBJ2-5, with 7 bases that match TRBD2. Judging by the DNA end, TRBJ2-7 fits better; the J call may be wrong. This CDR3 region has 16 residues. Germline CDR1 is LNHNV and CDR2 is YYDKDF (reference sequence). The CDR3 DNA follows: TGTGCCCCCGGTCGGCGGGCTCGGGGGGACTCCTACGAGCAGTACTTC. Translated: CAPGRRARGDSYEQYF.

CDR3 in DNA: TGTGCCAGTACCCTGACAGGGTGGGCGCCCCAGCATTTT. This gives the protein CASTLTGWAPQHF. This rearrangement joins TRBV19 to TRBJ1-5; 7 bases fit TRBD1. The CDR3 spans 13 residues. Germline lookup yields CDR1 LNHDA and CDR2 SQIVND (reference sequence). V lost 7 bases and J lost 9; bases outside the gene matches: 9. The variable domain in full, completed from reference TRBV19 and TRBJ1-5, reads DGGITQSPKYLFRKEGQNVTLSCEQNLNHDAMYWYRQDPGQGLRLIYYSQIVNDFQKGDIAEGYSVSREKKESFPLTVTSAQKNPTAFYLCASTLTGWAPQHFGDGTRLSIL.

The chain is built from TRBV7-9 and TRBJ1-2; D is unresolved. Per germline, CDR1 SEHNR and CDR2 FQNEAQ (reference sequence). V lost 2 bases, J lost 5 bases, and 18 bases lay in between. The CDR3 is 16 residues long. This CDR3 is CASSLLMREGYYGYTF. The CDR3 nucleotides are TGTGCCAGCAGCTTACTAATGAGGGAGGGTTATTATGGCTACACCTTC.

A single count supports this clone. The chain employs TRBV7-6 and TRBJ1-1; the match to TRBD1 covers 10 bases. The CDR3 spans 15 residues. J gave up 4 bases and V 1 base, and 3 bases lay outside the gene matches. Per the germline V gene, CDR1 is SGHVS and CDR2 is FNYEAQ. The CDR3 protein is CASSLVRTGGTEAFF. CDR3 bases: TGTGCCAGCAGCTTAGTGCGGACAGGGGGCACTGAAGCTTTCTTT.

This chain connects TRBV19 to TRBJ1-2; D is perhaps TRBD1 (6 bases). CDR3 length equals 13 residues. Germline lookup yields CDR1 LNHDA and CDR2 SQIVND (reference sequence). V was cut by 5 bases and J by 8 bases, with 15 bases left in between. Here the CDR3 reads CASSEGDTIGYTF. In DNA form, the CDR3 reads TGTGCCAGTAGTGAAGGGGACACCATAGGCTACACCTTC.

J is TRBJ2-7 and V is TRBV7-8; 7 nucleotides match TRBD2. The ends lost 3 bases at V and 7 bases at J; junction bases unmatched: 15. Germline assignment: CDR1 SGHVS and CDR2 FQNEAQ. The CDR3 has 16 residues. CDR3 coding DNA: TGTGCCAGCAGCTTGCAAGGGTCGGGGAGGGCCAAAGAGCAGTACTTC. It specifies CASSLQGSGRAKEQYF.

The chain combines TRBV19 with TRBJ1-2; 8 positions match TRBD1. The CDR3 is 15 residues long. V dropped 4 bases and J dropped 7; count of bases not matched to a gene: 11. CDR1 LNHDA and CDR2 SQIVND come from the germline V gene (reference sequence). The CDR3 bases are TGTGCCAGTAGTAAACTGACCGGGACAGGTACTGGCTACACCTTC. Translated, it gives CASSKLTGTGTGYTF.

V is TRBV7-9 and J is TRBJ2-4; 8 positions match TRBD2. V shed 2 bases, J shed 0 bases, and the junction held 9 bases outside the gene matches. This CDR3 is built from 18 residues. Germline-derived CDR1 and CDR2 are SEHNR and FQNEAQ (reference sequence). CDR3 coding DNA: TGTGCCAGCAGCTTACACCCCATCGGGAGGGGAGCCAAAAACATTCAGTACTTC. Amino acid sequence: CASSLHPIGRGAKNIQYF.

This clone was seen only a few times. The CDR3 spells CASSPGLAGALNTGELFF. In nucleotides, the CDR3 is TGTGCCAGCAGTCCGGGACTAGCGGGAGCGTTGAACACCGGGGAGCTGTTTTTT. V usage is TRBV27 and J usage is TRBJ2-2; 14 bases match TRBD2. Trimming took 5 bases from V and 1 from J; bases not matched to a gene: 6. The CDR3 spans 18 residues. Germline CDR1 reads MNHEY; CDR2 reads SMNVEV (reference sequence).

V gene TRBV4-3 combines with J gene TRBJ2-2; D gene uncertain. The germline V and J ends were trimmed by 4 bases and 4 bases, with 10 bases remaining between them. Germline values: CDR1 LGHNA, CDR2 YSLEER. This CDR3 is 14 amino acids long. The CDR3 bases are TGCGCCAGCAGCCTAGCTACTACCACCGGGGAGCTGTTTTTT. This codes for CASSLATTTGELFF.

The chain has TRBV30 and TRBJ1-2, with TRBD1 matching 10 bases. The trim removed 4 bases at V and 5 bases at J, leaving 13 bases unmatched. The CDR3 loop spans 16 amino acids. From germline, CDR1 is GTSNPN and CDR2 SVGIG (reference sequence). The chain's CDR3 is CAWTRDRGAFGYGYTF. As DNA, the CDR3 is TGTGCCTGGACCCGGGACAGGGGAGCCTTTGGTTATGGCTACACCTTC.

The chain recombines TRBV7-9 with TRBJ2-3; 15 bases fit TRBD2. V lost 5 bases and J lost 8; bases outside the gene matches: 5. Germline lookup yields CDR1 SEHNR and CDR2 FQNEAQ (reference sequence). The CDR3 runs to 15 residues. The DNA for the CDR3 is TGTGCCAGCAGCCGGCCGGGACTAGCGGGAGGTACGCAGTATTTT. Translated: CASSRPGLAGGTQYF.

This clone was seen a handful of times. The chain recombines TRBV9 with TRBJ2-3; 9 bases agree with TRBD2. The V and J ends lost 2 bases and 4 bases, in that order; junction bases with no gene match: 14. This CDR3 has 18 residues. Per germline, CDR1 SGDLS and CDR2 YYNGEE. The CDR3 here is CASSVRLSGRFTADTQYF. The CDR3 nucleotides are TGTGCCAGCAGCGTTAGGCTTAGCGGGAGATTTACGGCAGATACGCAGTATTTT.

The chain is built from TRBV29-1 and TRBJ2-2, with D perhaps TRBD2 (6 bases). The CDR3 is made up of 14 amino acids. Germline CDR1 SQVTM, CDR2 ANQGSEA. V was cut by 6 bases and J by 3 bases, with 14 bases left in between. The CDR3 DNA reads as TGCAGCGTATGCCGGGACTCATACACCGGGGAGCTGTTTTTT. Its translation: CSVCRDSYTGELFF.

This rearrangement joins TRBV9 to TRBJ1-4; possibly TRBD1 for D (5 bases). Germline V lookup: CDR1 SGDLS, CDR2 YYNGEE. The germline V and J ends were trimmed by 3 bases and 0 bases, with 15 bases remaining between them. CDR3 length: 17 residues. The CDR3 nucleotides read TGTGCCAGCAGCGCCTTTCCACGACAGTCAACTAATGAAAAACTGTTTTTT. It codes for CASSAFPRQSTNEKLFF.

V and J are TRBV15 and TRBJ1-5; 10 bases are a match to TRBD1. After removal of 5 bases from V and 7 bases from J, the junction contained 5 bases not matched to a gene. CDR1 is LNHNV, CDR2 YYDKDF, per germline (reference sequence). CDR3 size: 14 residues. CDR3 in DNA: TGTGCCACCAGCGTGACAGGGGGCGGACAGCCCCAGCATTTT. Encoded protein: CATSVTGGGQPQHF.

The chain is built from TRBV7-3 and TRBJ1-1; weak D call: TRBD1 (5 bases). Germline CDR1 is SGHTA and CDR2 is FQGTGA. The CDR3 spans 13 residues. The ends were cut back, 5 bases at V and 5 bases at J, with 12 bases in the middle. CDR3 sequence (DNA): TGTGCCAGCAGCCCAACGACAGAGACTGAAGCTTTCTTT. Protein sequence: CASSPTTETEAFF.